These T cell receptor beta chains were read from a single sample in a study of T cell repertoires in cytomegalovirus infection. One entry per CDR3 protein results from TCRdb running MiXCR on the reads. The table has hundreds of thousands of distinct CDR3 sequences, approximately 8.9% seen once. Sequenced: PBMCs. These receptors came from a human donor in good health (CMV status not recorded). Some clones in this sample may be carry-over from other donors' samples. Each CDR3 is given with its conserved first and last residue. D genes are given only for firm matches. Clone size, where shown, is once, few, many, or a class for clones that have expanded.

>TRBJ2-2|many|NA|TRBV7-8
CASSLQGSFTGELFF
TGTGCCAGCAGCCTACAGGGTTCGTTCACCGGGGAGCTGTTTTTT
>TRBJ2-1|many|TRBD1|TRBV20-1
CSAREKIISGDRVVYNEQFF
TGCAGTGCTAGAGAAAAAATTATATCGGGGGACAGGGTGGTCTACAATGAGCAGTTCTTC
>TRBJ2-4|NA|NA|TRBV3-1
CASSQLAKNIQYF
TGTGCCAGCAGCCAACTAGCCAAAAACATTCAGTACTTC
>TRBJ1-6|NA|NA|TRBV28
CASSFGRGSKSPLHF
TGTGCCAGCAGTTTCGGCAGGGGTTCCAAATCACCCCTCCACTTT
>TRBJ2-7|few|NA|TRBV6-5
CASSYELSYEQYF
TGTGCCAGCAGTTACGAGCTGTCCTACGAGCAGTACTTC
>TRBJ1-6|many|NA|TRBV5-5
CASSLGERVYNSPLHF
TGTGCCAGCAGCTTGGGGGAAAGGGTATACAATTCACCCCTCCACTTT
>TRBJ2-1|many|TRBD2|TRBV6-1
CASTQTSGAYNEQFF
TGTGCCAGCACCCAGACTAGCGGGGCCTACAATGAGCAGTTCTTC
>TRBJ2-3|NA|NA|TRBV2
CASSEMRGVYTDTQYF
TGTGCCAGCAGTGAAATGAGGGGCGTGTATACAGATACGCAGTATTTT
>TRBJ2-1|many|NA|TRBV7-9
CASKTGSSSLGYNEQFF
TGTGCCAGCAAAACAGGGTCCTCCTCATTGGGGTACAATGAGCAGTTCTTC
>TRBJ2-1|many|TRBD2|TRBV29-1
CSVERRGAYNEQFF
TGCAGCGTTGAACGGCGGGGGGCCTACAATGAGCAGTTCTTC
>TRBJ2-2|many|NA|TRBV6-2/TRBV6-3
CASSWGLHNTGELFF
TGTGCCAGCAGCTGGGGACTCCATAACACCGGGGAGCTGTTTTTT
>TRBJ2-6|few|NA|TRBV2
CASTLEVASGANVLTF
TGTGCCAGCACCCTAGAGGTTGCCTCTGGGGCCAACGTCCTGACTTTC
>TRBJ2-1|many|TRBD2|TRBV7-9
CASSFWLAGYNEQFF
TGTGCCAGCAGCTTTTGGCTAGCGGGCTACAATGAGCAGTTCTTC
>TRBJ2-4|many|TRBD1|TRBV6-2/TRBV6-3
CASSYTPGQGLAKNIQYF
TGTGCCAGCAGTTACACCCCCGGACAGGGTCTAGCCAAAAACATTCAGTACTTC
>TRBJ2-1|many|NA|TRBV7-2
CASSLSEGITYNEQFF
TGTGCCAGCAGCTTATCGGAAGGGATTACCTACAATGAGCAGTTCTTC
>TRBJ2-1|many|NA|TRBV7-3
CASSLKGDRDTEQFF
TGTGCCAGCAGCTTAAAGGGGGACCGAGATACTGAGCAGTTCTTC
>TRBJ2-5|many|TRBD1|TRBV25-1
CASSESRDRPQTQYF
TGTGCCAGCAGTGAATCCCGGGACAGACCCCAGACCCAGTACTTC
>TRBJ2-7|NA|NA|TRBV18
CASSPPSGKSYEQYF
TGTGCCAGCTCACCACCGTCAGGTAAATCCTACGAGCAGTACTTC
>TRBJ2-3|many|NA|TRBV18
CASSPLTESTDTQYF
TGTGCCAGCTCACCCTTGACAGAGAGCACAGATACGCAGTATTTT
>TRBJ1-4|many|TRBD1|TRBV29-1
CSAGTEATNEKLFF
TGCAGCGCGGGGACAGAAGCAACTAATGAAAAACTGTTTTTT
>TRBJ2-1|many|TRBD2|TRBV29-1
CSARLAGGHNEQFF
TGCAGCGCCCGACTAGCGGGGGGGCACAATGAGCAGTTCTTC
>TRBJ2-1|many|TRBD2|TRBV7-9
CASSRFGGGEQFF
TGTGCCAGCAGTCGCTTCGGGGGGGGAGAGCAGTTCTTC
>TRBJ1-1|few|TRBD1|TRBV29-1
CSVGQGFNTEAFF
TGCAGCGTGGGACAGGGGTTTAATACTGAAGCTTTCTTT
>TRBJ2-2|many|NA|TRBV7-8
CASSITGIHLGTGELFF
TGTGCCAGCAGCATCACCGGGATACACTTAGGCACCGGGGAGCTGTTTTTT
>TRBJ1-1|many|TRBD1|TRBV6-5
CASSYRGQLILNTEAFF
TGTGCCAGCAGTTACAGGGGGCAGCTAATCCTTAACACTGAAGCTTTCTTT
>TRBJ2-2|few|NA|TRBV19
CASSMGDTRTGELFF
TGTGCCAGTAGTATGGGGGACACCCGAACCGGGGAGCTGTTTTTT
>TRBJ1-1|NA|NA|TRBV6-5
CASAQNTEAFF
TGTGCCAGCGCACAAAACACTGAAGCTTTCTTT
>TRBJ1-5|few|NA|TRBV19
CASSPPSDGGNSNQPQHF
TGTGCCAGTAGTCCCCCCTCTGACGGTGGTAATAGCAATCAGCCCCAGCATTTT
>TRBJ1-1|NA|NA|TRBV18
CASSPLPGLGNTEAFF
TGTGCCAGCTCACCACTCCCAGGACTCGGGAACACTGAAGCTTTCTTT
>TRBJ1-2|many|NA|TRBV7-2
CASSPQTDTYGYTF
TGTGCCAGCAGCCCCCAGACCGATACCTATGGCTACACCTTC
>TRBJ2-2|NA|NA|TRBV20-1
CSASKGHRLNTGELFF
TGCAGTGCTAGTAAGGGTCACCGACTGAACACCGGGGAGCTGTTTTTT
>TRBJ1-4|NA|TRBD1|TRBV20-1
CSARDRGYEKLFF
TGCAGTGCCCGGGACAGGGGGTACGAAAAACTGTTTTTT
>TRBJ2-1|many|NA|TRBV4-2
CASSQGWTRDDGNNEQFF
TGTGCCAGCAGCCAAGGATGGACCCGGGACGACGGGAACAATGAGCAGTTCTTC
>TRBJ2-5|many|NA|TRBV20-1
CSAPHPGTQQETQYF
TGCAGTGCTCCCCACCCCGGGACACAGCAAGAGACCCAGTACTTC
>TRBJ1-2|many|NA|TRBV5-6
CASSLDRAGLFYGYTF
TGTGCCAGCAGCTTAGATAGGGCAGGCCTCTTCTATGGCTACACCTTC
>TRBJ2-5|once|NA|TRBV14
CASSQESIWDERTETQYF
TGTGCCAGCAGCCAAGAAAGTATCTGGGACGAGAGGACGGAGACCCAGTACTTC
>TRBJ2-3|few|TRBD2|TRBV19
CASTKRGGLDTQYF
TGTGCCAGTACTAAGCGGGGGGGCCTAGATACGCAGTATTTT
>TRBJ1-1|many|TRBD1|TRBV7-2
CASSGQGNGGEAFF
TGTGCCAGCAGCGGACAGGGGAACGGAGGTGAAGCTTTCTTT
>TRBJ2-1|many|TRBD2|TRBV20-1
CSARPGTSGRNEQFF
TGCAGTGCTAGACCCGGGACTAGCGGAAGGAATGAGCAGTTCTTC
>TRBJ2-2|many|NA|TRBV7-3
CASSPRRNTGELFF
TGTGCCAGCAGCCCTAGGAGAAACACCGGGGAGCTGTTTTTT
>TRBJ1-5|many|NA|TRBV4-3
CASSGGRSDQPQHF
TGCGCCAGCAGCGGGGGCAGGAGCGATCAGCCCCAGCATTTT
>TRBJ1-2|many|NA|TRBV7-9
CASSPLGGREGYGYTF
TGTGCCAGCAGCCCACTGGGGGGGCGCGAGGGGTATGGCTACACCTTC
>TRBJ2-3|NA|NA|TRBV28
CASSQRSLPDTQYF
TGTGCCAGCAGCCAAAGGTCCCTTCCCGATACGCAGTATTTT
>TRBJ2-1|many|TRBD2|TRBV28
CASGTSGGLDEQFF
TGTGCCAGCGGCACTAGCGGGGGATTAGATGAGCAGTTCTTC
>TRBJ2-1|many|TRBD2|TRBV4-3
CASSQDSGGAPGDEQFF
TGCGCCAGCAGCCAAGATAGCGGGGGGGCACCTGGGGATGAGCAGTTCTTC
>TRBJ2-2|many|NA|TRBV2
CATNDQKINTGELFF
TGTGCCACTAACGACCAGAAAATAAACACCGGGGAGCTGTTTTTT
>TRBJ2-1|NA|NA|TRBV5-4
CASSLQGSRNEQFF
TGTGCCAGCAGCTTGCAGGGGTCGAGGAATGAGCAGTTCTTC
>TRBJ2-7|few|TRBD1|TRBV6-5
CASSYGTGGRYEQYF
TGTGCCAGCAGTTACGGTACAGGGGGCAGATACGAGCAGTACTTC
>TRBJ2-1|few|TRBD2|TRBV9
CASSRGSGDYNEQFF
TGTGCCAGCAGCCGAGGGAGCGGGGATTACAATGAGCAGTTCTTC
>TRBJ2-3|NA|TRBD1|TRBV18
CVSSPGQASTDTQYF
TGTGTCAGCTCACCGGGACAGGCGAGCACAGATACGCAGTATTTT
>TRBJ2-2|few|TRBD1|TRBV5-6
CASSYLRDRVTGELFF
TGTGCCAGCAGCTACCTCCGGGACAGGGTGACCGGGGAGCTGTTTTTT
>TRBJ2-7|many|TRBD2|TRBV20-1
CSARGERGNGYEQYF
TGCAGTGCTAGGGGGGAGCGGGGGAATGGCTACGAGCAGTACTTC
>TRBJ2-3|NA|NA|TRBV7-9
CASSLGDQADTQYF
TGTGCCAGCAGCTTAGGGGACCAGGCGGATACGCAGTATTTT